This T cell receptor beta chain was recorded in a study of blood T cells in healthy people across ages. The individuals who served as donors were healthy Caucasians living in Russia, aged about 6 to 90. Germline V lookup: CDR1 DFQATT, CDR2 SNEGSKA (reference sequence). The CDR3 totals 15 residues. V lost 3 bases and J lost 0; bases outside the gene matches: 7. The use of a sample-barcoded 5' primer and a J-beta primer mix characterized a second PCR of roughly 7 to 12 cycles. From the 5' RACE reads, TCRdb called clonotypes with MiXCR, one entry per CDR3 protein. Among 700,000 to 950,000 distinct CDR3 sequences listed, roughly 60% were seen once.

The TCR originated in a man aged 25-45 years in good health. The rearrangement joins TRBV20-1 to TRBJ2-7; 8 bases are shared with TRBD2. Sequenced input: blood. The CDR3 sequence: CSARTSEQSSYEQYF. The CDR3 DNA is TGCAGTGCTAGGACTAGCGAGCAGAGCTCCTACGAGCAGTACTTC.